These T cell receptor beta chains were read from a single sample in a study of cytomegalovirus exposure and HLA in healthy donors. Measured with immunoSEQ multiplex PCR; TCRdb has only the in-frame clones, and not every one. The sample carries about 120,000 clones, under 85% recorded once. Sample: PBMCs. The source of these receptors is a human donor in good health. Each CDR3 is given with its conserved first and last residue. D genes are given only for firm matches. Clone size is shown for a subset of rows, as once, few, many or a class of expanded clone.

>TRBV19|TRBJ2-1|TRBD2|NA
TGTGCCAGTAGTATTGGCTCGCCAGCGGGAAGGAATGAGCAGTTCTTC
CASSIGSPAGRNEQFF
>TRBV2|TRBJ1-2|NA|NA
TGTGCCAGCATAGTGGGAGCAGTACTTAACTATGGCTACACCTTC
CASIVGAVLNYGYTF
>TRBV29-1|TRBJ1-1|NA|NA
TGCAGCGTTGACTCCTCAGGGCTGGGCACTGAAGCTTTCTTT
CSVDSSGLGTEAFF
>TRBV19|TRBJ2-5|TRBD2|NA
TGTGCCAGTAGCCAGTCCAAAACTAGCGGGAGAGAGACCCAGTACTTC
CASSQSKTSGRETQYF
>TRBV18|TRBJ2-3|TRBD1|NA
TGTGCCAGCTCACCGCAACAGGGGGATACGCAGTATTTT
CASSPQQGDTQYF
>TRBV19|TRBJ1-2|TRBD1|NA
TGTGCCAGTAGTTCGGACAGGGGGATTTATGGCTACACCTTC
CASSSDRGIYGYTF
>TRBV28|TRBJ2-1|NA|NA
TGTGCCAGCAGTTCAGGACAGAGCTCCTACAATGAGCAGTTCTTC
CASSSGQSSYNEQFF
>TRBV15|TRBJ1-5|TRBD1|NA
TGTGCCACCAGCAGAGATGGGGACAGCTCATATCAGCCCCAGCATTTT
CATSRDGDSSYQPQHF
>TRBV2|TRBJ2-5|NA|NA
TGTGCCTGCGGTACGACAACAGGAGCCCAAGAGACCCAGTACTTC
CACGTTTGAQETQYF
>TRBV9|TRBJ2-3|NA|NA
TGTGCCAGCAGCGTTGTGGACAGCCCCACAGATACGCAGTATTTT
CASSVVDSPTDTQYF
>TRBV9|TRBJ1-5|TRBD1|NA
TGTGCCAGCAGCTTATCCCCGGACAGGGGGTCTTTAGATCAGCCCCAGCATTTT
CASSLSPDRGSLDQPQHF
>TRBV5-1|TRBJ1-2|NA|NA
TGCGCCAGCAGCTTGGCCAACAGGGACTATGGCTACACCTTC
CASSLANRDYGYTF
>TRBV2|TRBJ1-1|TRBD1|NA
TGTGCCAGCAGGGGAAGGGGGCCCGAAGGAATGAACACTGAAGCTTTCTTT
CASRGRGPEGMNTEAFF
>TRBV4-1|TRBJ1-3|NA|NA
TGCGCCAGCAGCCAAGACCCGGGCTCTGGAAACACCATATATTTT
CASSQDPGSGNTIYF
>TRBV7-6|TRBJ2-5|NA|NA
TGTGCCAGCAGCTCACCTATGAGAGGGGAGACCCAGTACTTC
CASSSPMRGETQYF
>TRBV5-1|TRBJ2-7|NA|NA
TGCGCCAGCAGGCGAGGCCGGGACACATCCTACGAGCAGTACTTC
CASRRGRDTSYEQYF
>TRBV5-1|TRBJ1-5|NA|NA
TGCGCCAGCAGCTTGGATGGACGGGGGAATCAGCCCCAGCATTTT
CASSLDGRGNQPQHF
>TRBV28|TRBJ1-2|TRBD1|NA
TGTGCCAGCAGTGGGACAGGGGGCAACTATGGCTACACCTTC
CASSGTGGNYGYTF
>TRBV10-1|TRBJ2-7|NA|NA
TGCGCCAGCAGTGAGTCGGCGAGGCAGGGCGAGCAGTACTTC
CASSESARQGEQYF
>TRBV6-4|TRBJ2-3|TRBD2|NA
TGTGCCAGCAGTGACAAGACAACTAGCGGGAGTGCAGATACGCAGTATTTT
CASSDKTTSGSADTQYF
>TRBV27|TRBJ2-7|NA|NA
TGTGCCAGCAGTGCCTCCAGGGGACCCTACGAGCAGTACTTC
CASSASRGPYEQYF
>TRBV4-1|TRBJ2-7|TRBD2|once
TGCGCCAGCAGACTTTCGGCTAGCGGGAGTCCCGAGCAGTACTTC
CASRLSASGSPEQYF
>TRBV9|TRBJ2-2|NA|NA
TGTGCCAGCAGCGCCACCGGGGGAGGACCGAACACCGGGGAGCTGTTTTTT
CASSATGGGPNTGELFF
>TRBV4-1|TRBJ2-7|NA|few
TGCGCCAGCAGCCAAGAGACTGGTTACGAGCAGTACTTC
CASSQETGYEQYF
>TRBV7-9|TRBJ1-2|TRBD1|NA
TGTGCCAGCAGCTTAAACAGGGGGCTGGGCTATGGCTACACCTTC
CASSLNRGLGYGYTF
>TRBV15|TRBJ1-1|NA|NA
TGTGCCACCAGCCTCGACAGTTCCACTGAAGCTTTCTTT
CATSLDSSTEAFF
>TRBV28|TRBJ2-7|TRBD2|NA
TGTGCCAGCAGGTCGCTAGCGGGAACCTCCTACGAGCAGTACTTC
CASRSLAGTSYEQYF
>TRBV28|TRBJ2-2|NA|few
TGTGCCAGCAGTTTATTTTCATCGGGAACCGGGGAGCTGTTTTTT
CASSLFSSGTGELFF
>TRBV6-1|TRBJ1-2|TRBD1|once
TGTGCCAGCAGTGCCCGAGGACAGGGAGGCGACTATGGCTACACCTTC
CASSARGQGGDYGYTF
>TRBV21-1|TRBJ2-7|NA|NA
TGTGCCAGCAGCAAAAGTGGACAGGGGGCTCACGAGCAGTACTTC
CASSKSGQGAHEQYF
>TRBV19|TRBJ1-3|NA|few
TGTGCCAGTAGTATTCCAGGGGTCTCTGGAAACACCATATATTTT
CASSIPGVSGNTIYF
>TRBV27|TRBJ2-6|TRBD2|once
TGTGCCAGCAGTTTAGGTCCTGCGGGAGGGGCCAACGGCCTGACTTTC
CASSLGPAGGANGLTF
>TRBV29-1|TRBJ2-7|TRBD1|NA
TGCAGCGTTGAATACCCAGGGGGCGGGCGGACCTCCTACGAGCAGTACTTC
CSVEYPGGGRTSYEQYF
>TRBV2|TRBJ2-5|TRBD1|NA
TGTGCCAGCAGTTCCACAGGGGTGGAGACCCAGTACTTC
CASSSTGVETQYF
>TRBV6-5|TRBJ2-5|NA|few
TGTGCCAGCAGTTACTCAACAGGAGAGAACCAAGAGACCCAGTACTTC
CASSYSTGENQETQYF
>TRBV19|TRBJ1-4|NA|NA
TGTGCCAGTAGTAGGGGGCGGATTAATGAAAAACTGTTTTTT
CASSRGRINEKLFF
>TRBV10-3|TRBJ1-5|NA|NA
TGTGCCATCAGTGAACAGGGTAAAGAACAGCCCCAGCATTTT
CAISEQGKEQPQHF
>TRBV30|TRBJ1-5|NA|NA
TGTGCCTGGAGCCCAGGGAATCAGCCCCAGCATTTT
CAWSPGNQPQHF
>TRBV5-1|TRBJ2-7|NA|NA
TGCGCCAGCAGCTTATACGCGGGACTCTCGGGGGAGCAGTACTTC
CASSLYAGLSGEQYF
>TRBV4-2|TRBJ1-4|NA|NA
TGTGCCAGCAGCCCGGGAAGGGAAAAACTGTTTTTT
CASSPGREKLFF
>TRBV11-2|TRBJ2-3|TRBD2|few
TGTGCCAGCAGCTTTGGGAGCGGGAGCGATACGCAGTATTTT
CASSFGSGSDTQYF
>TRBV6-1|TRBJ2-2|TRBD2|few
TGTGCCAGCAGTGAGTGGGGACTAGCGGGATTCACCGGGGAGCTGTTTTTT
CASSEWGLAGFTGELFF
>TRBV27|TRBJ1-1|NA|NA
TGTGCCAGCAACCCTCCGGGATCCCCTCACACTGAAGCTTTCTTT
CASNPPGSPHTEAFF
>TRBV30|TRBJ2-6|NA|NA
TGTGCCTGGAGCGGCGGGGTCCGTGGGACTGGGGCCAACGGCCTGACTTTC
CAWSGGVRGTGANGLTF
>TRBV4-1|TRBJ2-7|TRBD2|NA
TGCGCCAGCAGCCAAGTAACTAGCGGTTCCTACGAGCAGTACTTC
CASSQVTSGSYEQYF
>TRBV10-3|TRBJ2-5|TRBD2|NA
TGTGCCATCAGGGGGATTAGCGGGAGCGAGACCCAGTACTTC
CAIRGISGSETQYF